The 20 T cell receptor beta chains listed next were all sequenced from one sample in a study of blood T cell repertoires in COVID-19. Profiled with immunoSEQ multiplex PCR; TCRdb holds only in-frame clones, not every one. Of about 24,000 clones listed, about 86% are singletons. The sequencing sample was made of peripheral blood. The receptors come from a man in his 70s with acute or convalescent COVID-19.

This clone was seen a handful of times. The V call is TRBV12-3 or TRBV12-4, the J call TRBJ1-2, with TRBD1 identical over 8 bases. The CDR3 totals 12 residues. V was pared by 1 base and J by 8 bases, with 0 bases of the junction left unmatched. The CDR3 DNA is TGTGCCAGCAGTTTAGGGGACAGGGGCTACACCTTC. It codes for CASSLGDRGYTF.

The J gene is TRBJ1-1, the V gene TRBV19; maybe TRBD1 (6 bases). Deletions cut 4 bases from V and 4 bases from J, with 13 bases between. This CDR3 has 14 residues. Germline CDR1 is LNHDA and CDR2 is SQIVND (reference sequence). For the CDR3, the DNA is TGTGCCAGTAGTACCGAAGCAGGGGCCACTGAAGCTTTCTTT. Its translation is CASSTEAGATEAFF. The full variable domain, its missing parts supplied by reference TRBV19 and TRBJ1-1, is DGGITQSPKYLFRKEGQNVTLSCEQNLNHDAMYWYRQDPGQGLRLIYYSQIVNDFQKGDIAEGYSVSREKKESFPLTVTSAQKNPTAFYLCASSTEAGATEAFFGQGTRLTVV.

The rearrangement uses TRBV6-5 and TRBJ1-2; D call uncertain. The V gene lost 6 bases and the J gene lost 7 bases, with 12 bases spanning the gap. Germline V CDR1 and CDR2: MNHEY, SVGAGI. This CDR3 is built from 12 residues. The CDR3 DNA follows: TGTGCCAGCAGGAACAGCATTCGTGGCTACACCTTC. Translating it yields CASRNSIRGYTF.

The chain joins TRBV9 to TRBJ2-1; no definite D call. This CDR3 region has 15 residues. The V end was cut by 4 bases, the J end by 0 bases, with 11 bases between. The germline gives CDR1 SGDLS, CDR2 YYNGEE. The CDR3 DNA reads as TGTGCCAGCAGCCCTAACGTCGGCTCCTACAATGAGCAGTTCTTC. Its protein product is CASSPNVGSYNEQFF.

This clone came up a few times. The chain uses TRBV30 and TRBJ1-5; maybe TRBD1 (5 bases). The germline V gene encodes CDR1 GTSNPN and CDR2 SVGIG (reference sequence). The CDR3 is made up of 13 amino acids. Trimming cost V 1 base and J 7 bases, with 11 bases left between them. The CDR3 coding sequence is TGTGCCTGGAGTGGTAGGGGTGGGCAGCCCCAGCATTTT. Residues: CAWSGRGGQPQHF.

This clone appeared a single time. J is TRBJ2-5 and V is TRBV29-1; 8 nucleotides align to TRBD2. V lost 6 bases, J lost 5 bases, and 11 bases stayed unmatched. CDR1 and CDR2 from the germline V gene are SQVTM and ANQGSEA. This CDR3 region has 14 residues. The CDR3 here is CSVGASGSSETQYF. The CDR3 DNA follows: TGCAGCGTAGGGGCGAGCGGGAGTAGTGAGACCCAGTACTTC.

The gene calls are TRBV3-1 (or the pseudogene TRBV3-2) and TRBJ1-6, with D possibly matching TRBD1 (5 bases). The germline CDR1 and CDR2 sequences are LGHDT and YNNKEL (reference sequence). V was shortened by 2 bases and J by 6 bases, with 14 bases between the two germline ends. The CDR3 is 16 residues long. The CDR3 here is CASSQTPGLLNSPLHF. CDR3 coding DNA: TGTGCCAGCAGCCAAACCCCGGGACTGCTTAATTCACCCCTCCACTTT.

The chain recombines TRBV5-4 with TRBJ2-3; D call uncertain. Germline CDR1 reads SGHNT; CDR2 reads YYREEE (reference sequence). V lost 4 bases, J lost 0 bases, and 3 bases lay in between. The CDR3 sequence is 12 residues long. The CDR3 DNA sequence: TGTGCCAGCAGCCCGAGCACAGATACGCAGTATTTT. Its translation is CASSPSTDTQYF.

The V and J genes are TRBV2 and TRBJ2-5; D might be TRBD2 (5 bases). This CDR3 has 16 residues. V shed 7 bases and J shed 1 base, with 19 bases lying between them. Germline V gene sequence: CDR1 SNHLY, CDR2 FYNNEI. CDR3 in DNA: TGTGCCAGCACCGACGGGTGGGAGCCTACCCAAGAGACCCAGTACTTC. Its protein product is CASTDGWEPTQETQYF.

The chain links TRBV6-2 or TRBV6-3 to TRBJ2-1; 8 bases are a match to TRBD2. The length of the CDR3 is 13 residues. The V gene's germline CDR1 is MNHEY and CDR2 SVGEGT. Trimming cost V 6 bases and J 9 bases; bases outside gene matches: 7. CDR3 nucleotides: TGTGCCAGCAGCCAGACTAGCGAGGGTGAGCAGTTCTTC. Residues: CASSQTSEGEQFF.

The genes are TRBV7-9 and TRBJ1-5; 9 bases are shared with TRBD1. Germline CDR1 and CDR2: SEHNR and FQNEAQ (reference sequence). J lost 3 bases, V lost 5 bases, and 5 bases had no gene match. This CDR3 is built from 15 residues. The CDR3 spells CASSPGQGYNQPQHF. The CDR3 nucleotides read TGTGCCAGCAGCCCGGGACAGGGCTACAATCAGCCCCAGCATTTT.

The chain carries TRBV12-5 and TRBJ1-5, with no clear D. The germline CDR1 and CDR2 sequences are LGHNT and FRNRAP. Between the trimmed V and J ends, which lost 5 bases and 7 bases, there was a span of 12 bases. The CDR3 extends over 13 amino acids. CDR3 sequence (DNA): TGTGCTAGTGGTCTAGAATTCAACCAGCCCCAGCATTTT. Amino acids: CASGLEFNQPQHF.

The chain combines TRBV5-1 with TRBJ2-2; possibly TRBD1 for D (6 bases). CDR1 SGHRS and CDR2 YFSETQ come from the germline V gene. CDR3 length: 16 residues. V gave up 1 base and J gave up 6 bases, with 16 bases separating them. This CDR3 is CASSLIGGTAAGELFF. Here the CDR3 DNA reads TGCGCCAGCAGCTTGATAGGGGGTACCGCCGCCGGGGAGCTGTTTTTT.

The chain is built from TRBV20-1 and TRBJ1-1, with D tentatively TRBD1 (6 bases). The CDR3 loop spans 15 amino acids. Trimming pared 3 bases from V and 0 bases from J, leaving 14 bases between. Germline values: CDR1 DFQATT, CDR2 SNEGSKA (reference sequence). Here the CDR3 DNA reads TGCAGTGCTAGTCGACCGGGACACGTGAACACTGAAGCTTTCTTT. It yields the protein CSASRPGHVNTEAFF.

Here the CDR3 DNA reads TGTGCCAGCAGCCAAGGCGTCGCAGGGCTTGAAAACACCATATATTTT. It translates to CASSQGVAGLENTIYF. The chain employs TRBV14 and TRBJ1-3; possible D gene TRBD1, 5 bases. V lost 1 base to trimming and J lost 6 bases, with 16 bases between them. Germline V CDR1 and CDR2: SGHDN, FVKESK. The CDR3 contains 16 residues.

The sample holds one count of this clone. The J gene is TRBJ2-3, the V gene TRBV4-2, with 8 bases matching TRBD2. CDR3 length: 18 amino acids. The V and J ends lost 3 bases and 1 base, in that order; junction bases with no gene match: 12. In germline, CDR1 is LGHNA, CDR2 YNFKEQ. The CDR3 protein is CASSQGGLGTSGTDTQYF. In DNA form, the CDR3 reads TGTGCCAGCAGCCAGGGGGGACTAGGAACCTCTGGCACAGATACGCAGTATTTT.

The chain has TRBV19 and TRBJ1-5; TRBD1 matches at 8 bases. The CDR3 spans 17 residues. After removal of 6 bases from V and 2 bases from J, the junction contained 12 bases not matched to a gene. Germline CDR1 is LNHDA and CDR2 is SQIVND (reference sequence). The CDR3 spells CASSKRQGQGGNQPQHF. The CDR3 DNA reads TGTGCCAGTAGCAAAAGACAGGGGCAGGGGGGCAATCAGCCCCAGCATTTT. Full variable domain (rest looked up from reference TRBV19 and TRBJ1-5): DGGITQSPKYLFRKEGQNVTLSCEQNLNHDAMYWYRQDPGQGLRLIYYSQIVNDFQKGDIAEGYSVSREKKESFPLTVTSAQKNPTAFYLCASSKRQGQGGNQPQHFGDGTRLSIL.

V and J are TRBV24-1 and TRBJ2-3; 10 bases are a match to TRBD1. V shed 1 base and J 5 bases; nucleotides not matched to a gene: 2. The V gene's germline CDR1 is KGHDR and CDR2 SFDVKD. The CDR3 runs 15 residues. CDR3 sequence reads: CATSDFGTGEDTQYF. CDR3 DNA: TGTGCCACCAGTGATTTCGGGACAGGGGAAGATACGCAGTATTTT.

The chain joins TRBV29-1 to TRBJ2-7; 14 nucleotides line up with TRBD2. Germline CDR1 SQVTM, CDR2 ANQGSEA. The CDR3 runs to 14 residues. The V and J ends lost 8 bases and 5 bases, in that order; junction bases with no gene match: 8. The CDR3 sequence: CSISGLAGADEQYF. In nucleotides, the CDR3 is TGCAGCATCTCGGGACTAGCGGGAGCGGACGAGCAGTACTTC.

The rearrangement uses TRBV29-1 and TRBJ2-3, with 9 bases fitting TRBD2. This CDR3 has 12 residues. CDR1 is SQVTM and CDR2 is ANQGSEA in the germline V gene. For the CDR3, the DNA is TGCAGTCTAGCGGGGAGAGCAGATACGCAGTATTTT. Encoded protein: CSLAGRADTQYF.